The present TCR beta chain was sequenced within a study of shared clonotypes between healthy human individuals. Study results and limitations: Among a handful of donors, approximately 5% of naive CD4 clonotypes were found in common. Shared clonotypes across all four donors exceeded non-shared ones in generation probability.

Produced via immunoSEQ multiplex PCR; TCRdb's table is partial and in-frame only. Counted here are a few million clones, around 94% occurring once; the ten biggest clones make up around 0.14%. Details on this clone: What it binds is not known.

CD4+ cells underwent separation, giving CD45RA+ naive and CD45RA-negative memory subsets. Looked up from germline, CDR1 is MNHNY and CDR2 is SVGAGI (reference sequence). V was clipped by 6 bases and J by 4 bases, with 9 bases between them. The CDR3 length is 13 residues. Input material: naive CD4+ T cells sorted from blood. The subset denotes: CD45RA+ positively selected. This TCR came from a young man in good health. This sequence joins TRBV6-6 and TRBJ2-2, with D unclear. CDR3 sequence reads: CASSPPSTGELFF. The CDR3 DNA reads as TGTGCCAGCAGCCCACCGAGCACCGGGGAGCTGTTTTTT.